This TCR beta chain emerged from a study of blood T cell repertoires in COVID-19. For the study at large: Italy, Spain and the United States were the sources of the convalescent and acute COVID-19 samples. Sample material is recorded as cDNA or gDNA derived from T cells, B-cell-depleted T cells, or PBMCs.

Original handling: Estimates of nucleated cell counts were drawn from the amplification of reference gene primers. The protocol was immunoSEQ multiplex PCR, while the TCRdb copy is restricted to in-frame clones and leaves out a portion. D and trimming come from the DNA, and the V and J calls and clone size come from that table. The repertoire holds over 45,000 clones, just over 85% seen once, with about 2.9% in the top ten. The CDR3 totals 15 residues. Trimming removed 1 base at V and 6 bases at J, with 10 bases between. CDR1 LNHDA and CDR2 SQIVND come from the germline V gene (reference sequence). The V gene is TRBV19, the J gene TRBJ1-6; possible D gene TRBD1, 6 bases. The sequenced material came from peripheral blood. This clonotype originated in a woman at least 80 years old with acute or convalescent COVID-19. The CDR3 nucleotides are TGTGCCAGTAGTATAGCGGCCAGGGGTAATTCACCCCTCCACTTT. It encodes CASSIAARGNSPLHF. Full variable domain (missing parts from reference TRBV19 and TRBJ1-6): DGGITQSPKYLFRKEGQNVTLSCEQNLNHDAMYWYRQDPGQGLRLIYYSQIVNDFQKGDIAEGYSVSREKKESFPLTVTSAQKNPTAFYLCASSIAARGNSPLHFGNGTRLTVT.